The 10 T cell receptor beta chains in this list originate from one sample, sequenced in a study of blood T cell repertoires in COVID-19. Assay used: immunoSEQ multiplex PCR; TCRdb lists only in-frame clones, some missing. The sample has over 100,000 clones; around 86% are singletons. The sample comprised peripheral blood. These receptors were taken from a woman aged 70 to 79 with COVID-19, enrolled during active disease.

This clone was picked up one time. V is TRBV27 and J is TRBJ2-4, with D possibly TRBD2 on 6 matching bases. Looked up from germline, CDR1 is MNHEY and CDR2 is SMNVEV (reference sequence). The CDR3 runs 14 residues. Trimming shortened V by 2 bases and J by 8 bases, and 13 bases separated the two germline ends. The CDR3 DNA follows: TGTGCCAGCAGTTTAAGGGGACTTGACGACATTCAGTACTTC. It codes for CASSLRGLDDIQYF.

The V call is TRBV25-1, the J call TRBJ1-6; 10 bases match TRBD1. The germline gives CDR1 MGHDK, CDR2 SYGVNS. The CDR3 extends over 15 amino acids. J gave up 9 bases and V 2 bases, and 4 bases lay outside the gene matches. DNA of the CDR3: TGTGCCAGCAGTGAACGACAGGGGGCGGGTTCACCCCTCCACTTT. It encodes CASSERQGAGSPLHF.

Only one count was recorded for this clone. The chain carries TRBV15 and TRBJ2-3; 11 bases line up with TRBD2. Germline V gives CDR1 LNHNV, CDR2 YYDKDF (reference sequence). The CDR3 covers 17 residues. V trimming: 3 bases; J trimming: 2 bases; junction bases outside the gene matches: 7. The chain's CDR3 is CATSRGGLAAFTDTQYF. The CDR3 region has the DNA TGTGCCACCAGCAGGGGGGGACTAGCGGCATTCACAGATACGCAGTATTTT.

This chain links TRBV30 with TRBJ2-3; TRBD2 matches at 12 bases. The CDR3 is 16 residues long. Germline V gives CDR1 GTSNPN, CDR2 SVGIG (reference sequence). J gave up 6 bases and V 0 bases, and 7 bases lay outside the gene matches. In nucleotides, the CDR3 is TGTGCCTGGAGTGTCGGCCTAGCGGGGGGGGGCGATACGCAGTATTTT. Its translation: CAWSVGLAGGGDTQYF. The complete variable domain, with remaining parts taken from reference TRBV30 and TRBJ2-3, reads SQTIHQWPATLVQPVGSPLSLECTVEGTSNPNLYWYRQAAGRGLQLLFYSVGIGQISSEVPQNLSASRPQDRQFILSSKKLLLSDSGFYLCAWSVGLAGGGDTQYFGPGTRLTVL.

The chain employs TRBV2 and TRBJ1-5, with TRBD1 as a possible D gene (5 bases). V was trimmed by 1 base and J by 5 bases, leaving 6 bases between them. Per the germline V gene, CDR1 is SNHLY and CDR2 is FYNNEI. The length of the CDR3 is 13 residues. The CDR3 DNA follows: TGTGCCAGCAGTGAAGACAGGTATCAGCCCCAGCATTTT. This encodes CASSEDRYQPQHF. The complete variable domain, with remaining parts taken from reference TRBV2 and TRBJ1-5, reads EPEVTQTPSHQVTQMGQEVILRCVPISNHLYFYWYRQILGQKVEFLVSFYNNEISEKSEIFDDQFSVERPDGSNFTLKIRSTKLEDSAMYFCASSEDRYQPQHFGDGTRLSIL.

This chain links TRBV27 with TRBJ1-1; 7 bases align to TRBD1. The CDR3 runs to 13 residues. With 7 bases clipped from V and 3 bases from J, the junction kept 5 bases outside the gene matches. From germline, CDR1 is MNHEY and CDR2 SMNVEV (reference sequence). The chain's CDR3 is CASKRGRDTEAFF. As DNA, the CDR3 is TGTGCCAGCAAAAGGGGGCGCGACACTGAAGCTTTCTTT.

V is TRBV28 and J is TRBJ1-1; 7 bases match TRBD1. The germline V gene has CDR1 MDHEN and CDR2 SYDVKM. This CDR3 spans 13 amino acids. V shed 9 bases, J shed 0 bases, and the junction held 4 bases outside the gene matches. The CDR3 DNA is TGTGCCAGTTGGACAGGAATGAACACTGAAGCTTTCTTT. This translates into CASWTGMNTEAFF.

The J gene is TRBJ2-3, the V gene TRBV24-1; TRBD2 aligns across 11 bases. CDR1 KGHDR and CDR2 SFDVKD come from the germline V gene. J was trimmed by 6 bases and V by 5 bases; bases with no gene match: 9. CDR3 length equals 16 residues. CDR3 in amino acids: CATSGASGGPSDTQYF. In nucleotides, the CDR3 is TGTGCCACCAGTGGGGCTAGCGGGGGGCCCTCCGATACGCAGTATTTT.

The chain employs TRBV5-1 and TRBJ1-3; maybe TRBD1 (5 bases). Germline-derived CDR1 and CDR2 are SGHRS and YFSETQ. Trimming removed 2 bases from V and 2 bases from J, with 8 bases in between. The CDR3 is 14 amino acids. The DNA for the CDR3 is TGCGCCAGCAGCTTCACAGGCGCTGGAAACACCATATATTTT. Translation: CASSFTGAGNTIYF.

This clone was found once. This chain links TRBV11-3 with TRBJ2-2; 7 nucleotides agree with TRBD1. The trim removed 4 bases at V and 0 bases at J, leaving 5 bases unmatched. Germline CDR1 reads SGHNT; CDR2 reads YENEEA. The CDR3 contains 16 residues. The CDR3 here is CASSSLQGSNTGELFF. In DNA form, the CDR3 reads TGTGCCAGCAGCTCACTACAGGGGTCGAACACCGGGGAGCTGTTTTTT.